Detailed here is one T cell receptor beta chain. The data were taken from a study of blood T cell repertoires in COVID-19. In the authors' methods: How many nucleated cells were present was estimated from reference gene primer amplification. The table came from immunoSEQ multiplex PCR; TCRdb's copy has only in-frame clones and leaves some out. V, J and clone size derive from that table, while D and trimming were established from the DNA sequence. Among approximately 210,000 clones listed, 70% to 90% were seen once. Germline V lookup: CDR1 SQVTM, CDR2 ANQGSEA. This CDR3 comprises 15 residues. V trimming: 0 bases; J trimming: 7 bases; junction bases outside the gene matches: 10.

The receptor was isolated from a woman aged 45-59 years with active or convalescent COVID-19. The chain uses TRBV29-1 and TRBJ2-7; 9 positions agree with TRBD2. Sequencing was performed on peripheral blood. CDR3 DNA sequence: TGCAGCGTTGAAGATCAGGGACTAGCAGATGGTGAGCAGTACTTC. This gives the protein CSVEDQGLADGEQYF.